This T cell receptor beta chain was recovered during a study of blood T cells in healthy people across ages. The table lists this clonotype with a few counts. Its antigen is as yet unknown. A second roughly 6 to 12 cycle PCR used barcoded and J-beta primers. Each cDNA molecule, via a template-switch adaptor with 12 random nucleotides, was tagged. From the 5' RACE reads, TCRdb called clonotypes with MiXCR, one entry per CDR3 protein. The table lists about a million distinct CDR3 sequences, around two fifths of them singletons. V lost 8 bases to trimming and J lost 4 bases, with 12 bases between them. Germline V gene sequence: CDR1 MNHEY, CDR2 SVGEGT. CDR3 length: 13 amino acids. General study points: Leaving the PBMCs unsorted stopped any conclusive comparison of naive versus antigen-experienced cells. Investigators treated diversity estimates from one million T cells as underestimates. Versus aged donors, long-lived donors had higher diversity and more naive CD4+ cells.

The chain recombines TRBV6-2 or TRBV6-3 with TRBJ1-5; no clear D. The sequenced sample consisted of blood. This TCR came from a man aged 18-30 years in good health. DNA of the CDR3: TGTGCCAGCGCCGTGGACGGGAATCAGCCCCAGCATTTT. It codes for CASAVDGNQPQHF.